These T cell receptor beta chains were read from a single sample in a study of T cell responses to AZD1222 COVID-19 vaccine. Generated by immunoSEQ multiplex PCR, the TCRdb table keeps only in-frame clones and is missing some. Seen here are 100,000 to 150,000 clones, over 75% observed once, and the top ten hold about a fifth. This sample comprised peripheral blood, obtained on day 0 of AZD1222 vaccination. These TCRs come from an adult in good health. Both conserved end residues are trimmed from each CDR3. The order of the fields is J gene, V gene, D gene, CDR3 protein. A D gene is named only where the DNA matches it firmly.

TRBJ1-1 TRBV19 NA ASSIRVVRNTEAF
TRBJ1-4 TRBV5-1 TRBD1 ASSSGTEGEKLF
TRBJ1-3 TRBV6-5 TRBD1 ASTRTGSGNTIY
TRBJ1-2 TRBV18 TRBD1 ASSPNTGVGYGYT
TRBJ1-5 TRBV3-1/TRBV3-2 NA ASSQGGDQPQH
TRBJ2-1 TRBV4-3 NA ASSQDVRFRQF
TRBJ1-2 TRBV27 NA ASSPQGNYGYT
TRBJ1-2 TRBV29-1 NA SVDDRSYGYT
TRBJ2-7 TRBV2 NA ASSVGRGKGVYEQY
TRBJ1-4 TRBV12-3/TRBV12-4 NA ASSLIEGEKLF
TRBJ1-4 TRBV2 TRBD1 ASRGQGGEKLF
TRBJ1-2 TRBV13 NA ASSLGGSAYYGYT
TRBJ1-5 TRBV6-6 NA ASGGGKNQPQH
TRBJ2-1 TRBV5-1 NA ASSLGTINEQF
TRBJ2-1 TRBV4-3 NA ASSQGGLGGGEQF
TRBJ1-1 TRBV6-2/TRBV6-3 NA ASSYRGLRAEAF
TRBJ1-3 TRBV4-3 NA ASSQALMGSGNTIY
TRBJ1-6 TRBV15 NA ATSRDRPRSAYNSPLH
TRBJ2-7 TRBV7-2 NA ASSLVRAHRNSYEQY
TRBJ1-1 TRBV11-2 NA ASSVPGTMNTEAF
TRBJ1-2 TRBV21-1 NA APQGGQKNYGYT
TRBJ1-1 TRBV7-2 NA ASSLALGTIGAF
TRBJ2-2 TRBV7-3 TRBD1 ASSSRTGGPGELF
TRBJ1-3 TRBV30 NA AWSIGGTADTIY